Below, 30 T cell receptor beta chains from the same sample are listed, as sequenced in a study of cytomegalovirus exposure and HLA in healthy donors. It was with 60 Vbeta and 13 Jbeta primers that the PCR ran. Sequencing was performed with immunoSEQ multiplex PCR; in TCRdb, only in-frame clones are kept and a portion is missing. This table holds about 120,000 clones, 77% found once. Source material: PBMCs. The source of these receptors is a man aged 18 to 30 in good health and CMV-seropositive.

The chain recombines TRBV12-5 with TRBJ2-3, with no clear D. Trimming took 6 bases from V and 2 from J, leaving 18 bases between them. Germline lookup yields CDR1 LGHNT and CDR2 FRNRAP. The CDR3 totals 16 residues. The CDR3 DNA reads TGTGCTAGTGGGAACGATAGCCACCCCATCACAGATACGCAGTATTTT. Its translation: CASGNDSHPITDTQYF.

V and J are TRBV11-2 and TRBJ2-1, with D hard to call. The CDR3 is made up of 13 amino acids. With 6 bases removed from V and 8 bases from J, the gap between germline ends came to 14 bases. Germline values: CDR1 SGHAT, CDR2 FQNNGV. The CDR3 here is CASSPISTHEQFF. The CDR3 DNA reads as TGTGCCAGCAGTCCGATTAGCACTCATGAGCAGTTCTTC.

J is TRBJ1-2 and V is TRBV7-2; D not certain. V lost 1 base and J lost 4, with 10 bases in between. CDR3 length: 14 residues. Germline V gene data show CDR1 as SGHTA and CDR2 as FQGNSA. DNA of the CDR3: TGTGCCAGCAGCTTAGTGGCAGGATCCTATGGCTACACCTTC. This encodes CASSLVAGSYGYTF.

The V call is TRBV2, the J call TRBJ1-5; no reliable D call. This CDR3 comprises 14 residues. Germline CDR1 is SNHLY and CDR2 is FYNNEI. V was cut by 4 bases and J by 5 bases, with 12 bases left in between. CDR3 loop: CASSAEVGYQPQHF. The CDR3 bases are TGTGCCAGCAGTGCGGAGGTCGGGTATCAGCCCCAGCATTTT.

V is TRBV20-1 and J is TRBJ2-7, with D possibly TRBD1 on 5 matching bases. The CDR3 loop spans 11 amino acids. Germline CDR1 and CDR2: DFQATT and SNEGSKA (reference sequence). Trimming removed 4 bases from V and 7 bases from J, with 11 bases in between. In DNA, the CDR3 is TGCAGTGCTATTTACCGACAGGAGCAGTACTTC. Protein sequence: CSAIYRQEQYF.

This clone was counted only a few times. The chain links TRBV7-9 to TRBJ2-7, with D maybe TRBD1 (6 bases). The ends were cut back, 4 bases at V and 3 bases at J, with 7 bases in the middle. Germline assignment: CDR1 SEHNR and CDR2 FQNEAQ (reference sequence). The CDR3 is 12 amino acids. The CDR3 DNA reads as TGTGCCAGCAGCTGGACAGTCTACGAGCAGTACTTC. Translating gives CASSWTVYEQYF.

The V gene is TRBV6-5, the J gene TRBJ2-5, with no clear D. The CDR3 length is 11 residues. CDR1 MNHEY and CDR2 SVGAGI come from the germline V gene. The germline V and J ends were trimmed by 6 bases and 7 bases, with 9 bases remaining between them. For the CDR3, the DNA is TGTGCCAGCAGACTCCGAGGGACCCAGTACTTC. Translation gives CASRLRGTQYF.

Note on this clone: The junction does not match germline at one end; this may be a read error. The CDR3 loop is CASSLGTARNEQFF. The CDR3 nucleotides are TGTGCTAGCAGCTTAGGCACAGCCAGGAATGAGCAGTTCTTC. The rearrangement links TRBV7-7 to TRBJ2-1; no clear D gene. The CDR3 is 14 residues long. Germline V lookup: CDR1 SSHAT, CDR2 FNYEAQ (reference sequence).

The gene calls are TRBV2 and TRBJ1-4; D is ambiguous. Trimming shortened V by 3 bases and J by 5 bases, and 7 bases separated the two germline ends. This CDR3 has 13 amino acids. Germline lookup yields CDR1 SNHLY and CDR2 FYNNEI. CDR3 nucleotides: TGTGCCAGCAGTGACAGAGCGAATGAAAAACTGTTTTTT. Its translation: CASSDRANEKLFF.

This clone was observed a few times. The rearrangement links TRBV29-1 to TRBJ1-1; D possibly corresponds to TRBD1 (5 bases). Trimming pared 7 bases from V and 0 bases from J, leaving 9 bases between. This CDR3 region has 12 residues. The germline gives CDR1 SQVTM, CDR2 ANQGSEA. The CDR3 sequence: CSAGGLNTEAFF. In DNA, the CDR3 is TGCAGCGCCGGGGGTTTGAACACTGAAGCTTTCTTT.

This rearrangement joins TRBV11-2 to TRBJ2-7; the match to TRBD2 covers 14 bases. Germline CDR1 reads SGHAT; CDR2 reads FQNNGV. J gave up 3 bases and V 5 bases, and 15 bases lay outside the gene matches. This CDR3 has 19 residues. As DNA, the CDR3 is TGTGCCAGCAGCCCCGCCCCCGGGACTAGCGGGGGTAGCAGCTACGAGCAGTACTTC. The encoded protein is CASSPAPGTSGGSSYEQYF.

This clone was observed a handful of times. The chain carries TRBV7-3 and TRBJ2-7; the match to TRBD1 covers 7 bases. V trimming: 3 bases; J trimming: 5 bases; junction bases outside the gene matches: 4. The CDR3 extends over 13 amino acids. Germline CDR1 reads SGHTA; CDR2 reads FQGTGA. CDR3 loop: CASSFDRVDEQYF. The CDR3, as DNA: TGTGCCAGCAGCTTCGACAGGGTCGACGAGCAGTACTTC.

The chain joins TRBV18 to TRBJ1-1; 9 bases are a match to TRBD1. Germline V CDR1 and CDR2: KGHSH, LQKENI. This CDR3 contains 14 residues. Trimming took 8 bases from V and 3 from J; bases not matched to a gene: 7. The CDR3 loop is CASHRDRDDTEAFF. In DNA, the CDR3 is TGTGCCAGCCACCGGGACAGGGATGACACTGAAGCTTTCTTT.

In this sample, this clone turned up a few times. The J gene is TRBJ2-5, the V gene TRBV2, with 9 bases identical to TRBD2. Trimming cost V 6 bases and J 3 bases; bases outside gene matches: 11. Germline assignment: CDR1 SNHLY and CDR2 FYNNEI. The CDR3 totals 16 residues. CDR3 sequence (DNA): TGTGCCAGCAGCCTCTCGTTGGCGGGGGGGGAAGAGACCCAGTACTTC. Translated, it gives CASSLSLAGGEETQYF.

This chain uses TRBV6-1 with TRBJ2-5; perhaps TRBD1 as D (6 bases). The CDR3 is 13 residues long. Looked up from germline, CDR1 is MNHNS and CDR2 is SASEGT. The V gene lost 5 bases and the J gene lost 2 bases, with 9 bases spanning the gap. CDR3 coding DNA: TGTGCCAGCAGTTCGGGACAACAAGAGACCCAGTACTTC. Protein sequence: CASSSGQQETQYF.

The V call is TRBV4-1, the J call TRBJ2-7, with TRBD1 matching 9 bases. In germline, CDR1 is MGHRA, CDR2 YSYEKL. This CDR3 comprises 16 residues. The V and J ends lost 3 bases and 2 bases, in that order; junction bases with no gene match: 8. The CDR3 here is CASSHPPGQGTYEQYF. In DNA, the CDR3 is TGCGCCAGCAGCCATCCTCCGGGACAGGGTACCTACGAGCAGTACTTC.

This rearrangement joins TRBV7-6 to TRBJ2-1, with a tentative D call TRBD2 (6 bases). This CDR3 spans 14 amino acids. Germline V lookup: CDR1 SGHVS, CDR2 FNYEAQ. The V and J ends lost 5 bases and 4 bases respectively, with 12 bases between them. Here the CDR3 reads CASSLSGNYNEQFF. CDR3 nucleotides: TGTGCCAGCAGCCTTAGCGGCAATTACAATGAGCAGTTCTTC.

The chain carries TRBV4-1 and TRBJ2-2; a weak D match, TRBD1 (5 bases). V lost 0 bases, J lost 6 bases, and 14 bases lay in between. This CDR3 spans 16 amino acids. In germline, CDR1 is MGHRA, CDR2 YSYEKL. As DNA, the CDR3 is TGCGCCAGCAGCCAAGAGTCTGGGGCCAGCGCCGGGGAGCTGTTTTTT. Its translation: CASSQESGASAGELFF.

The CDR3 is CATSRGNRISGNTIYF. The DNA for the CDR3 is TGTGCCACCAGCAGAGGGAACAGAATCTCTGGAAACACCATATATTTT. This rearrangement joins TRBV15 to TRBJ1-3; D remains ambiguous. Germline V CDR1 and CDR2: LNHNV, YYDKDF (reference sequence). The CDR3 sequence is 16 residues long. V was pared by 1 base and J by 0 bases, with 10 bases between.

This sequence joins TRBV27 and TRBJ1-5, with TRBD1 matching 7 bases. The trim removed 2 bases at V and 5 bases at J, leaving 3 bases unmatched. The CDR3 spans 14 residues. Germline V gene sequence: CDR1 MNHEY, CDR2 SMNVEV (reference sequence). In DNA, the CDR3 is TGTGCCAGCAGTTTAGGACAGGTTGATCAGCCCCAGCATTTT. Encoded protein: CASSLGQVDQPQHF.

The rearrangement uses TRBV19 and TRBJ1-5; 8 nucleotides align to TRBD1. The CDR3 length is 14 residues. Germline V gene sequence: CDR1 LNHDA, CDR2 SQIVND (reference sequence). After removal of 4 bases from V and 4 bases from J, the junction contained 3 bases not matched to a gene. This CDR3 is CASSKQGGNQPQHF. DNA for the CDR3: TGTGCCAGTAGTAAACAGGGGGGAAATCAGCCCCAGCATTTT.

By sample fraction, this clone is large (0.1 to 1%). This rearrangement joins TRBV2 to TRBJ1-1, with D possibly being TRBD1 (6 bases). Trimming cost V 4 bases and J 4 bases, with 19 bases left between them. The CDR3 has 16 amino acids. Germline assignment: CDR1 SNHLY and CDR2 FYNNEI. CDR3 in amino acids: CASSGTGTTLVTEAFF. In DNA, the CDR3 is TGTGCCAGCAGTGGTACAGGGACCACTTTGGTCACTGAAGCTTTCTTT. Using reference TRBV2 and TRBJ1-1 for the parts outside the CDR3, the full variable domain is EPEVTQTPSHQVTQMGQEVILRCVPISNHLYFYWYRQILGQKVEFLVSFYNNEISEKSEIFDDQFSVERPDGSNFTLKIRSTKLEDSAMYFCASSGTGTTLVTEAFFGQGTRLTVV.

CDR3 residues: CASSRDSEEKLFF. CDR3 coding DNA: TGTGCCAGCAGCCGGGACAGTGAAGAAAAACTGTTTTTT. The chain combines TRBV27 with TRBJ1-4, with 7 bases matching TRBD1. This CDR3 region has 13 residues. Germline V gene lookup returns CDR1 MNHEY and CDR2 SMNVEV (reference sequence). With 6 bases clipped from V and 8 bases from J, the junction kept 6 bases outside the gene matches.

The CDR3 DNA reads TGTGCCAGCAGTGACCCAGGGCTGGGTGAAAAACTGTTTTTT. It specifies CASSDPGLGEKLFF. V is TRBV6-1 and J is TRBJ1-4; a weak D match, TRBD1 (5 bases). The CDR3 covers 14 residues. Germline CDR1 is MNHNS and CDR2 is SASEGT. Between the trimmed V and J ends, which lost 3 bases and 7 bases, there was a span of 12 bases.

The chain carries TRBV5-5 and TRBJ2-7; D possibly corresponds to TRBD1 (6 bases). In germline, CDR1 is SGHKS, CDR2 YYEKEE (reference sequence). The CDR3 length is 15 residues. V was trimmed by 4 bases and J by 0 bases, leaving 14 bases between them. In nucleotides, the CDR3 is TGTGCCAGCAGCCTAGACAGGTTTTTCTCCTACGAGCAGTACTTC. As protein: CASSLDRFFSYEQYF.

This chain links TRBV5-1 with TRBJ2-5, with TRBD1 as a possible D gene (6 bases). The V and J ends lost 3 bases and 4 bases respectively, with 10 bases between them. CDR3 length: 13 amino acids. The germline V gene encodes CDR1 SGHRS and CDR2 YFSETQ. The CDR3: CASSYRTAETQYF. CDR3 in DNA: TGCGCCAGCAGCTACCGGACAGCAGAGACCCAGTACTTC.

The chain recombines TRBV6-1 with TRBJ1-1, with TRBD1 as a possible D gene (6 bases). The ends were cut back, 4 bases at V and 4 bases at J, with 10 bases in the middle. Per germline, CDR1 MNHNS and CDR2 SASEGT. The CDR3 extends over 13 amino acids. The CDR3 here is CASSVGAFTEAFF. CDR3 bases: TGTGCCAGCAGTGTGGGGGCGTTCACTGAAGCTTTCTTT.

V and J are TRBV6-1 and TRBJ2-5; 7 bases fit TRBD1. CDR1 is MNHNS, CDR2 SASEGT, per germline. The V gene end was trimmed by 4 bases and the J gene end by 3 bases; junction bases not matched to a gene: 2. The CDR3 spans 13 residues. The CDR3 DNA reads as TGTGCCAGCAGTGCAACAGGGGAAGAGACCCAGTACTTC. This encodes CASSATGEETQYF.

The V gene is TRBV6-4, the J gene TRBJ2-2, with 7 bases matching TRBD1. The CDR3 loop spans 15 amino acids. V was clipped by 5 bases and J by 5 bases; unmatched bases: 8. Germline V lookup: CDR1 MRHNA, CDR2 SNTAGT. CDR3: CASSQTGRSTGELFF. The CDR3 nucleotides are TGTGCCAGCAGTCAGACAGGGAGATCTACCGGGGAGCTGTTTTTT.

The chain recombines TRBV27 with TRBJ2-7; 8 positions agree with TRBD2. The CDR3 is made up of 14 amino acids. The trim removed 2 bases at V and 4 bases at J, leaving 4 bases unmatched. CDR1 is MNHEY, CDR2 SMNVEV, per germline (reference sequence). CDR3 protein: CASSLRAGGYEQYF. The CDR3 nucleotides read TGTGCCAGCAGTTTACGGGCGGGGGGATACGAGCAGTACTTC.